This T cell receptor (beta chain) was captured in a study of cytomegalovirus exposure and HLA in healthy donors. Study results and caveats: Cytomegalovirus-associated TCR beta chains were listed, numbering roughly 150.

The ends were cut back, 2 bases at V and 3 bases at J, with 15 bases in the middle. There are 16 residues in the CDR3. Per germline, CDR1 PRHDT and CDR2 FYEKMQ (reference sequence). Note on this clone: Its matching antigen is unknown.

The PCR made use of 60 Vbeta and 13 Jbeta primers. Produced via immunoSEQ multiplex PCR; TCRdb's table is partial and in-frame only. The data hold 250,000 to 300,000 clones, with approximately 84% observed a single time. The receptor was isolated from a woman aged 35 to 49 in good health and CMV-seropositive. Source material: PBMCs. The chain employs TRBV13 and TRBJ2-3; TRBD2 might be the D (5 bases). In DNA form, the CDR3 reads TGTGCCAGCAGCTTAACTTCTGACGGGAAGACAGATACGCAGTATTTT. This gives the protein CASSLTSDGKTDTQYF. Drawing the rest from reference TRBV13 and TRBJ2-3, the complete variable domain is AAGVIQSPRHLIKEKRETATLKCYPIPRHDTVYWYQQGPGQDPQFLISFYEKMQSDKGSIPDRFSAQQFSDYHSELNMSSLELGDSALYFCASSLTSDGKTDTQYFGPGTRLTVL.